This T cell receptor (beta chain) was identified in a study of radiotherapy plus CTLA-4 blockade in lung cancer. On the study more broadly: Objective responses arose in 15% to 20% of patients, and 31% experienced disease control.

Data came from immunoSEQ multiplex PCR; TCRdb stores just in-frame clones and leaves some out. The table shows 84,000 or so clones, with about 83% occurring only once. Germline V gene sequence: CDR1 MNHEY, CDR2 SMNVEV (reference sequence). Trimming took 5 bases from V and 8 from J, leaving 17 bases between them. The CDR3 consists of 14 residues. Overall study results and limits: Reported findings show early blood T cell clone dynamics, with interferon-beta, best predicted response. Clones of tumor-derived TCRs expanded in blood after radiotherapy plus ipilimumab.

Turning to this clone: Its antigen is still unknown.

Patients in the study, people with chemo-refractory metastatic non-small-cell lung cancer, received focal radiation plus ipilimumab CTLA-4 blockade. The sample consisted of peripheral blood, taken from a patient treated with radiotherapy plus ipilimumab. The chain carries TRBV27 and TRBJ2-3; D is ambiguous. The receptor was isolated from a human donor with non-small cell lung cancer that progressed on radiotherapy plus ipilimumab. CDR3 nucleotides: TGTGCCAGCAGTCCATCATCCCGCCGCGGTACGCAGTATTTT. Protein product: CASSPSSRRGTQYF.